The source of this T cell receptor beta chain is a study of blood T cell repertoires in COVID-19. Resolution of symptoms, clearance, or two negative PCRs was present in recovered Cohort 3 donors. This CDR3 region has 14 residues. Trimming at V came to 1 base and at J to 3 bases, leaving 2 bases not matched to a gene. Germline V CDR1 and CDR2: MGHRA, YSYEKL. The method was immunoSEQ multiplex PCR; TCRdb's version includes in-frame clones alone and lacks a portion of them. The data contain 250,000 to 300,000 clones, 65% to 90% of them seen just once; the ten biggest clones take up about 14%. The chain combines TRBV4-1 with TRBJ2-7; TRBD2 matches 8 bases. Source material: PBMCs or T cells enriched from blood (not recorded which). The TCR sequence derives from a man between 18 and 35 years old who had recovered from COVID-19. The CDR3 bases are TGCGCCAGCAGCCAAGGGACTAGCCTCTACGAGCAGTACTTC. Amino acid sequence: CASSQGTSLYEQYF.